The 12 T cell receptor beta chains below were found in one sample sequenced in a study of human T cells and chemical hapten exposure. Each CDR3 protein gets one entry after TCRdb re-called the RACE reads with MiXCR. The repertoire holds 150,000 to 200,000 distinct CDR3 sequences, with around 23% as singletons. Time point denoted: patch test 3, about 24 weeks after DPC sensitization. Treatment defined: therapeutic diphenylcyclopropenone sensitization with weekly scalp DPC. The sequenced sample was whole blood, obtained in connection with sensitization to the hapten diphenylcyclopropenone (DPC). Source of these receptors: a woman aged 40 to 49 with alopecia areata. Some clones in this sample may be carry-over from other donors' samples.

This clonotype appeared a few times. This chain joins TRBV20-1 and TRBJ2-1; 11 nucleotides match TRBD2. The CDR3 extends over 17 amino acids. V lost 1 base, J lost 3 bases, and 8 bases stayed unmatched. The germline gives CDR1 DFQATT, CDR2 SNEGSKA (reference sequence). CDR3 nucleotides: TGCAGTGCTAGAGGTGGGACTAGCGGTGATATCTACAATGAGCAGTTCTTC. This encodes CSARGGTSGDIYNEQFF.

This clonotype was detected only a few times. The genes are TRBV15 and TRBJ2-7; D gene uncertain. This CDR3 comprises 15 residues. Germline loops: CDR1 LNHNV, CDR2 YYDKDF (reference sequence). V lost 0 bases and J 4 bases, leaving 13 bases between the germline ends. CDR3 amino acids: CATSRDLSSAYEQYF. In nucleotides, the CDR3 is TGTGCCACCAGCAGAGATTTATCCTCCGCATACGAGCAGTACTTC.

The gene calls are TRBV28 and TRBJ2-2, with 7 positions matching TRBD1. This CDR3 spans 15 amino acids. Germline-derived CDR1 and CDR2 are MDHEN and SYDVKM. V was clipped by 6 bases and J by 4 bases; unmatched bases: 8. The chain's CDR3 is CASSFDRAGTGELFF. Here the CDR3 DNA reads TGTGCCAGCAGCTTCGACAGGGCGGGCACCGGGGAGCTGTTTTTT.

The chain couples TRBV19 to TRBJ2-2, with D possibly being TRBD2 (5 bases). The germline V and J ends were trimmed by 5 bases and 3 bases, with 10 bases remaining between them. Germline V gives CDR1 LNHDA, CDR2 SQIVND (reference sequence). This CDR3 contains 14 residues. The CDR3 DNA follows: TGTGCCAGTAGTTTTGAGGGAGACACCGGGGAGCTGTTTTTT. Its translation is CASSFEGDTGELFF.

This clonotype turned up a few times. For the CDR3, the DNA is TGTGCCAGCAGCCTAACAAGGGAGAAGCACGTTACAGATACGCAGTATTTT. It encodes CASSLTREKHVTDTQYF. This chain connects TRBV7-2 to TRBJ2-3, with D possibly TRBD2 on 5 matching bases. The CDR3 spans 17 residues. Germline V lookup: CDR1 SGHTA, CDR2 FQGNSA. V was pared by 5 bases and J by 3 bases, with 21 bases between.

The sample holds a few counts of this clonotype. The V and J genes are TRBV10-3 and TRBJ1-4; D ambiguous. Germline CDR1 and CDR2: ENHRY and SYGVKD. The CDR3 has 12 residues. Trimming took 0 bases from V and 8 from J, leaving 4 bases between them. The CDR3 is CAISESGEKLFF. For the CDR3, the DNA is TGTGCCATCAGTGAGTCCGGAGAAAAACTGTTTTTT.

This clonotype was observed a handful of times. J is TRBJ2-5 and V is TRBV27; 7 bases align to TRBD1. The CDR3 is 14 residues long. With V trimmed by 2 bases and J by 2 bases, 2 bases remained unmatched. Germline V CDR1 and CDR2: MNHEY, SMNVEV (reference sequence). The CDR3 region is CASSLRGQQETQYF. CDR3 nucleotides: TGTGCCAGCAGTTTAAGGGGACAGCAAGAGACCCAGTACTTC.

The chain combines TRBV7-2 with TRBJ1-1, with D uncertain. The V and J ends lost 6 bases and 1 base respectively, with 9 bases between them. The CDR3 consists of 13 residues. CDR1 is SGHTA and CDR2 is FQGNSA in the germline V gene. CDR3 coding DNA: TGTGCCAGCAGTACCCAGGAGAACACTGAAGCTTTCTTT. Translating it yields CASSTQENTEAFF. Complete variable domain (other parts from reference TRBV7-2 and TRBJ1-1): GAGVSQSPSNKVTEKGKDVELRCDPISGHTALYWYRQSLGQGLEFLIYFQGNSAPDKSGLPSDRFSAERTGGSVSTLTIQRTQQEDSAVYLCASSTQENTEAFFGQGTRLTVV.

There are a few counts of this clonotype. This chain connects TRBV6-1 to TRBJ1-1; no clear D gene. Trimming removed 1 base from V and 3 bases from J, with 9 bases in between. This CDR3 spans 14 amino acids. Looked up from germline, CDR1 is MNHNS and CDR2 is SASEGT. This CDR3 reads CASSEVGLDTEAFF. CDR3 bases: TGTGCCAGCAGTGAAGTGGGTCTGGACACTGAAGCTTTCTTT.

V gene TRBV28 combines with J gene TRBJ1-2, with no clear D. Germline CDR1 is MDHEN and CDR2 is SYDVKM. V was pared by 7 bases and J by 6 bases, with 12 bases between. The length of the CDR3 is 12 residues. In DNA, the CDR3 is TGTGCCAGCACTCTCTCCGGACATGGCTACACCTTC. It specifies CASTLSGHGYTF.

The J gene is TRBJ1-1, the V gene TRBV12-3 or TRBV12-4; no clear D. The germline V and J ends were trimmed by 7 bases and 1 base, with 10 bases remaining between them. This CDR3 has 13 residues. CDR3 sequence reads: CASTLLQNTEAFF. The CDR3 DNA reads as TGTGCCAGCACCTTACTTCAGAACACTGAAGCTTTCTTT.

The CDR3 nucleotides are TGCAGCGTTGGGCTCAGGGCCAACTATGGCTACACCTTC. It codes for CSVGLRANYGYTF. The gene calls are TRBV29-1 and TRBJ1-2; TRBD1 is a possible D gene (5 bases). V gave up 4 bases and J gave up 2 bases, with 11 bases separating them. Germline CDR1 SQVTM, CDR2 ANQGSEA. The CDR3 loop spans 13 amino acids.